The 16 T cell receptor beta chains reported below all come from one sample, sequenced in a study of blood T cell repertoires in COVID-19. TCRdb's copy holds only in-frame clones and misses some; the assay was immunoSEQ multiplex PCR. The table has around 240,000 clones, 75% to 85% seen once. Sequencing used peripheral blood. These receptor sequences come from a woman aged 45-65 years with acute or convalescent COVID-19.

This clone was seen at least ten times. The chain joins TRBV27 to TRBJ2-2; TRBD2 matches 12 bases. The germline V gene has CDR1 MNHEY and CDR2 SMNVEV (reference sequence). V shed 8 bases, J shed 3 bases, and the junction held 10 bases outside the gene matches. The CDR3 covers 17 residues. DNA of the CDR3: TGTGCCAGCGGCGGGACTAGCGGGCGCCCAGACACCGGGGAGCTGTTTTTT. Its protein product is CASGGTSGRPDTGELFF.

This clone was observed once. The chain couples TRBV12-3 or TRBV12-4 to TRBJ2-7, with a weak D call TRBD1 (6 bases). V was pared by 5 bases and J by 3 bases, with 8 bases between. The CDR3 is 12 residues long. The CDR3, as DNA: TGTGCCAGCAGTCCAGGGGTCTACGAGCAGTACTTC. Encoded protein: CASSPGVYEQYF.

The rearrangement uses TRBV7-2 and TRBJ1-2, with TRBD1 as a possible D gene (5 bases). This CDR3 is built from 15 residues. The V gene lost 5 bases and the J gene lost 6 bases, with 19 bases spanning the gap. Germline V gene sequence: CDR1 SGHTA, CDR2 FQGNSA. Here the CDR3 reads CASSPTLTAQDGYTF. CDR3 DNA sequence: TGTGCCAGCAGCCCAACCCTAACTGCACAGGATGGCTACACCTTC.

The chain is built from TRBV5-6 and TRBJ1-1, with 11 bases that match TRBD1. Looked up from germline, CDR1 is SGHDT and CDR2 is YYEEEE. Trimming cost V 5 bases and J 10 bases; bases outside gene matches: 10. The CDR3 covers 14 residues. CDR3 bases: TGTGCCAGCAGACATCAATCCGGGACAGGGGGAGCTTTCTTT. It yields the protein CASRHQSGTGGAFF.

The chain recombines TRBV9 with TRBJ1-5; TRBD1 matches 11 bases. CDR1 and CDR2 from the germline V gene are SGDLS and YYNGEE. CDR3 size: 14 residues. Trimming removed 3 bases from V and 9 bases from J; junction bases left unmatched: 5. The CDR3 DNA reads as TGTGCCAGCAGCGCCGGGACAGGGGGGCCGCCCCAGCATTTT. It encodes CASSAGTGGPPQHF.

The chain recombines TRBV28 with TRBJ2-3; TRBD2 is a possible D gene (6 bases). The germline CDR1 and CDR2 sequences are MDHEN and SYDVKM. The CDR3 contains 12 residues. Trimming cost V 8 bases and J 6 bases, with 12 bases left between them. CDR3 coding DNA: TGTGCCAGCCAAGAGGGGAGGGATACGCAGTATTTT. Its translation: CASQEGRDTQYF.

The rearrangement links TRBV30 to TRBJ2-7; 8 bases agree with TRBD1. CDR3 length equals 12 residues. Germline V gives CDR1 GTSNPN, CDR2 SVGIG (reference sequence). V dropped 6 bases and J dropped 4; count of bases not matched to a gene: 5. This CDR3 is CACNRGDYEQYF. For the CDR3, the DNA is TGTGCCTGCAACAGGGGGGATTACGAGCAGTACTTC.

The J gene is TRBJ1-1, the V gene TRBV5-1, with D possibly matching TRBD1 (6 bases). The germline gives CDR1 SGHRS, CDR2 YFSETQ. The CDR3 runs to 14 residues. The V gene lost 0 bases and the J gene lost 5 bases, with 11 bases spanning the gap. CDR3 residues: CASSLERQATEAFF. The CDR3 coding sequence is TGCGCCAGCAGCTTGGAAAGACAGGCGACTGAAGCTTTCTTT. The entire variable domain, with the rest obtained from reference TRBV5-1 and TRBJ1-1, is as follows: KAGVTQTPRYLIKTRGQQVTLSCSPISGHRSVSWYQQTPGQGLQFLFEYFSETQRNKGNFPGRFSGRQFSNSRSEMNVSTLELGDSALYLCASSLERQATEAFFGQGTRLTVV.

The chain couples TRBV18 to TRBJ2-7; D not resolved. Between the trimmed V and J ends, which lost 5 bases and 2 bases, there was a span of 7 bases. The V gene's germline CDR1 is KGHSH and CDR2 LQKENI. The CDR3 length is 12 residues. The CDR3 coding sequence is TGTGCCAGCTCAGCCCAGGCCTACGAGCAGTACTTC. Translated: CASSAQAYEQYF.

This chain links TRBV5-6 with TRBJ2-1; unclear D gene. Trimming took 4 bases from V and 6 from J, leaving 5 bases between them. Germline V CDR1 and CDR2: SGHDT, YYEEEE. This CDR3 region has 11 residues. In DNA, the CDR3 is TGTGCCAGCAGCACTCCCAATGAGCAGTTCTTC. This gives the protein CASSTPNEQFF.

The sample holds one count of this clone. The V and J genes are TRBV19 and TRBJ2-7; 8 bases are shared with TRBD1. This CDR3 region has 15 residues. From germline, CDR1 is LNHDA and CDR2 SQIVND (reference sequence). Trimming at V came to 5 bases and at J to 6 bases, leaving 12 bases not matched to a gene. The CDR3 sequence is CASSPSRDRRSEQYF. The CDR3 bases are TGTGCCAGTAGTCCATCCCGGGACAGGAGGAGCGAGCAGTACTTC.

The gene calls are TRBV7-8 and TRBJ2-2; the D gene is possibly TRBD2 (6 bases). Trimming removed 0 bases at V and 4 bases at J, with 12 bases between. The CDR3 is made up of 16 amino acids. CDR1 and CDR2 from the germline V gene are SGHVS and FQNEAQ. CDR3 residues: CASSLALPGGTGELFF. The CDR3 DNA is TGTGCCAGCAGCTTAGCGCTACCCGGGGGCACCGGGGAGCTGTTTTTT.

The chain employs TRBV27 and TRBJ2-1; 8 nucleotides align to TRBD2. Per the germline V gene, CDR1 is MNHEY and CDR2 is SMNVEV (reference sequence). V lost 3 bases to trimming and J lost 7 bases; unmatched junction nucleotides: 8. The CDR3 totals 15 residues. The CDR3 DNA reads TGTGCCAGCAGTTTCATAGCGGGAATGGGTAATGAGCAGTTCTTC. Translating it yields CASSFIAGMGNEQFF.

Regarding this clone: This specimen includes other DNA sequences encoding the same CDR3. The CDR3 is CASSQVAREGYEQYF. For the CDR3, the DNA is TGTGCCAGCAGCCAAGTCGCGCGGGAGGGGTACGAGCAGTACTTC. The chain joins TRBV3-1 (or the pseudogene TRBV3-2) to TRBJ2-7, with TRBD2 matching over 9 bases. V lost 1 base, J lost 4 bases, and 5 bases stayed unmatched. The CDR3 length is 15 residues. CDR1 and CDR2 from the germline V gene are LGHDT and YNNKEL (reference sequence).

The J gene is TRBJ2-1, the V gene TRBV14; D is uncertain. V lost 1 base and J lost 8, with 3 bases in between. The CDR3 contains 11 residues. Germline V gene lookup returns CDR1 SGHDN and CDR2 FVKESK. The CDR3 DNA follows: TGTGCCAGCAGCCAAGCCGATGAGCAGTTCTTC. As protein: CASSQADEQFF.

The chain links TRBV7-3 to TRBJ2-5, with 11 bases lining up with TRBD1. Germline CDR1 reads SGHTA; CDR2 reads FQGTGA. The ends lost 2 bases at V and 4 bases at J; junction bases unmatched: 3. This CDR3 spans 15 amino acids. The CDR3 nucleotides are TGTGCCAGCAGCTTATTAGGGACAGGGGGAGAGACCCAGTACTTC. Amino acids: CASSLLGTGGETQYF.